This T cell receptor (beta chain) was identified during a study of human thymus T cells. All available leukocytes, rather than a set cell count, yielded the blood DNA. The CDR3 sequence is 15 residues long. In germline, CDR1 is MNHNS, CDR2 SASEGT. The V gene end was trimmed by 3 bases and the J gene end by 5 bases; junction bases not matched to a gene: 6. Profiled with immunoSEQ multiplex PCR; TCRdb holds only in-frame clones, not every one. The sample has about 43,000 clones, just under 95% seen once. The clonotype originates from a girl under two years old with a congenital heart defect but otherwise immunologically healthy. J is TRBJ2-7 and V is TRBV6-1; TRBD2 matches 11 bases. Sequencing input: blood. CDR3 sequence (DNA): TGTGCCAGCAGTGAGACCAGGACTAGCGGGCACGAGCAGTACTTC. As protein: CASSETRTSGHEQYF.